The clone carrying this T cell receptor beta chain turned up a few times. This record comes from a study of cytomegalovirus exposure and HLA in healthy donors. The CDR3 loop spans 15 amino acids. Germline CDR1 SNHLY, CDR2 FYNNEI. V shed 7 bases, J shed 6 bases, and the junction held 9 bases outside the gene matches. It was with 60 Vbeta and 13 Jbeta primers that the PCR ran. Using immunoSEQ multiplex PCR, the repertoire was profiled, and TCRdb retains in-frame clones only, with some absent. Of more than 200,000 clones in the sample, more than 60% were seen once. The sequence was obtained from a man between 40 and 49 years old in good health and CMV-seronegative. This chain joins TRBV2 and TRBJ2-1, with 10 bases lining up with TRBD2. Sample: PBMCs. The CDR3 loop reads CASNVGLAGANEQFF. CDR3 nucleotides: TGTGCCAGCAATGTAGGGCTAGCGGGGGCCAATGAGCAGTTCTTC.